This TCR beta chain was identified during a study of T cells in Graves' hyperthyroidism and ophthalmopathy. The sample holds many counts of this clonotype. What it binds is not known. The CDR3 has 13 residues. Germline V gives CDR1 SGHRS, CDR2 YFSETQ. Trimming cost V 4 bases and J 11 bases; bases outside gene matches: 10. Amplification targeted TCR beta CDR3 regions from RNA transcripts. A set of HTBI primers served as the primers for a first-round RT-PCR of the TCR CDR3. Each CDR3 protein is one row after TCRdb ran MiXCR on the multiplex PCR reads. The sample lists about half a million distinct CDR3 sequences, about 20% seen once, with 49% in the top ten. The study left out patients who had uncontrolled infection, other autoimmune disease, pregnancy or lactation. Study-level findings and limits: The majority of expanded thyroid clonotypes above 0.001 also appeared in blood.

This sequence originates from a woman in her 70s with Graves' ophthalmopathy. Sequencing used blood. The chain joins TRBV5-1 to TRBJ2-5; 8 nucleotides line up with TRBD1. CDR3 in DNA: TGCGCCAGCAGCCCGGACAGGGCGGCCTCTCAGTACTTC. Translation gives CASSPDRAASQYF.